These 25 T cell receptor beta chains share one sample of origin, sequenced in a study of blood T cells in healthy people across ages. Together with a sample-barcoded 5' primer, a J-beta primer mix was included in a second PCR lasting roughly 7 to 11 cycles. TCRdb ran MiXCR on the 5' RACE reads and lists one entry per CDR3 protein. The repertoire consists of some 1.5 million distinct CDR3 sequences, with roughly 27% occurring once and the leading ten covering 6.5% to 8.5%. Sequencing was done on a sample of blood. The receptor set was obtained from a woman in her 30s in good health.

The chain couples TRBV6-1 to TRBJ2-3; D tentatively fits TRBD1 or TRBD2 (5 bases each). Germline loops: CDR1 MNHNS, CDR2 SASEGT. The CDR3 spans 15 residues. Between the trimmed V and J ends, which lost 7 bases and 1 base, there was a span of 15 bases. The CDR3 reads CASTPGAAGTDTQYF. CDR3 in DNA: TGTGCCAGCACACCCGGGGCGGCGGGCACAGATACGCAGTATTTT.

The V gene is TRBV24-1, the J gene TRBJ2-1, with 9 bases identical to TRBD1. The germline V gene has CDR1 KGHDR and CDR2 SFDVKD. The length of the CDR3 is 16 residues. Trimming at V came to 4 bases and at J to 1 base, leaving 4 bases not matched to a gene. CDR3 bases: TGTGCCACCAGTGAAGCCGGGACAGGGTCCTACAATGAGCAGTTCTTC. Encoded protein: CATSEAGTGSYNEQFF.

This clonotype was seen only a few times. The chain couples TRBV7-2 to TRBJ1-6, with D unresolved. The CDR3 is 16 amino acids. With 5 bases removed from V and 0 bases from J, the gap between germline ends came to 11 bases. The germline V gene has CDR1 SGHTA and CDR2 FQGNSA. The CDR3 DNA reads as TGTGCCAGCAGCCCCCGGGCCCCCTCCTATAATTCACCCCTCCACTTT. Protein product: CASSPRAPSYNSPLHF.

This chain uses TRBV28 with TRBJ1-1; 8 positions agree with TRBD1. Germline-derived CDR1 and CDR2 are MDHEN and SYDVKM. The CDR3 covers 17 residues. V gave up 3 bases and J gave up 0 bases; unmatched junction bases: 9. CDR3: CASSLVDRVVVNTEAFF. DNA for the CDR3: TGTGCCAGCAGTTTGGTGGACAGGGTGGTGGTGAACACTGAAGCTTTCTTT.

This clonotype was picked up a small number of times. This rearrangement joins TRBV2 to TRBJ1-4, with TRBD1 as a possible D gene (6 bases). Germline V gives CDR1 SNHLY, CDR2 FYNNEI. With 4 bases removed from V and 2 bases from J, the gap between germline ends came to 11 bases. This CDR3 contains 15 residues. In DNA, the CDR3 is TGTGCCAGCAGTGCCGAAGGGGGGACTAATGAAAAACTGTTTTTT. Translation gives CASSAEGGTNEKLFF.

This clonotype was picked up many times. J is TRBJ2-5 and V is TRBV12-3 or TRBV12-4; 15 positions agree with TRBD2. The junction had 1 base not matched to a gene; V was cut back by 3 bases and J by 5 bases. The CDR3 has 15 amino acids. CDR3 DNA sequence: TGTGCCAGCAGTTTTGGGACTAGCGGGGGGGAGACCCAGTACTTC. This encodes CASSFGTSGGETQYF.

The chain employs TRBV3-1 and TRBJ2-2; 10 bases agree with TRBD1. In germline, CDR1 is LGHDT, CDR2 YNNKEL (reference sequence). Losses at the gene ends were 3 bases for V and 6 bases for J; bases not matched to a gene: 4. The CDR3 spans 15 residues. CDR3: CASSQGQGMAGELFF. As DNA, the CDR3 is TGTGCCAGCAGCCAGGGACAGGGGATGGCCGGGGAGCTGTTTTTT.

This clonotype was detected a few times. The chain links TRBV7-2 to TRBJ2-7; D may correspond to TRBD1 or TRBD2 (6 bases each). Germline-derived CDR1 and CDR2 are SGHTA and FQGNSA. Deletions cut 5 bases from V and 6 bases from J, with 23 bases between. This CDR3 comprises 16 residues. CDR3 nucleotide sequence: TGTGCCAGCAGCCTACCGACACTGGGGGGCTTTGCCGAGCAGTACTTC. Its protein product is CASSLPTLGGFAEQYF.

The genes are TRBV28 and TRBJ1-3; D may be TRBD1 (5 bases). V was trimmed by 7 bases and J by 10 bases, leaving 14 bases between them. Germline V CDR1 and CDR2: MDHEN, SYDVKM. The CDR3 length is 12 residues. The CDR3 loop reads CASNDRGQTIYF. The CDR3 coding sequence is TGTGCCAGCAATGACAGAGGGCAAACCATATATTTT. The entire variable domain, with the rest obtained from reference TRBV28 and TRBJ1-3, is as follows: DVKVTQSSRYLVKRTGEKVFLECVQDMDHENMFWYRQDPGLGLRLIYFSYDVKMKEKGDIPEGYSVSREKKERFSLILESASTNQTSMYLCASNDRGQTIYFGEGSWLTVV.

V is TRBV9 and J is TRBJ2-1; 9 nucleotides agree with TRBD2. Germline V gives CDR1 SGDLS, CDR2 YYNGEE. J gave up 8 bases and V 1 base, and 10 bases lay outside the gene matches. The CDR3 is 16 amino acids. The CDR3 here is CASSVQGGGVTYEQFF. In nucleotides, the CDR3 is TGTGCCAGCAGCGTACAGGGCGGGGGGGTTACATATGAGCAGTTCTTC.

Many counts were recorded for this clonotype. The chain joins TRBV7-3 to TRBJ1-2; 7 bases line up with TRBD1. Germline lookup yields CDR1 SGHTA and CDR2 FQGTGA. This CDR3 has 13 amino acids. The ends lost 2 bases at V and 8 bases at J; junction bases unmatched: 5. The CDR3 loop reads CASSLEGALGYTF. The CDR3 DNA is TGTGCCAGCAGCTTAGAGGGGGCCTTGGGCTACACCTTC.

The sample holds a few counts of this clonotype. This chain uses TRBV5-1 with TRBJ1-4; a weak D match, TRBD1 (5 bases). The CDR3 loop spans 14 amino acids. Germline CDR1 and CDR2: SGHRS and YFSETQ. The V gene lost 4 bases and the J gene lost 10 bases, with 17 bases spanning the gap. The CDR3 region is CASSVGPTEGKLFF. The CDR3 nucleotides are TGCGCCAGCAGCGTGGGACCAACCGAAGGAAAACTGTTTTTT.

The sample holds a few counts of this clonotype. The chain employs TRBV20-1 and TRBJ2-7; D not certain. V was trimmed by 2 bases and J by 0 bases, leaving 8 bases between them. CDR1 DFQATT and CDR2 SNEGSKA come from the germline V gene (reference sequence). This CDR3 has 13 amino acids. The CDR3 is CSARQPPSYEQYF. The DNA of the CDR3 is TGCAGTGCTAGACAGCCGCCCTCCTACGAGCAGTACTTC.

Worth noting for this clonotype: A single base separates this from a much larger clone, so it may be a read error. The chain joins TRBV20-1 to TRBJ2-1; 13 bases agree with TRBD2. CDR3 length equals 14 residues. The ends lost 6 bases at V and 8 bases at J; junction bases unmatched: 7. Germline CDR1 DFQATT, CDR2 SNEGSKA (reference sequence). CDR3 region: CSATTSGRSDEQFF. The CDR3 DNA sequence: TGCAGTGCCACGACTAGCGGGAGGAGCGATGAGCAGTTCTTC.

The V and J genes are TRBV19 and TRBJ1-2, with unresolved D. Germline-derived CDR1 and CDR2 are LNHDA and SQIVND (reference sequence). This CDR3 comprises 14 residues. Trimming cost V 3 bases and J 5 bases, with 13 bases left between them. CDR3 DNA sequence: TGTGCCAGTAGTATCCCGGACTCAACGTATGGCTACACCTTC. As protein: CASSIPDSTYGYTF.

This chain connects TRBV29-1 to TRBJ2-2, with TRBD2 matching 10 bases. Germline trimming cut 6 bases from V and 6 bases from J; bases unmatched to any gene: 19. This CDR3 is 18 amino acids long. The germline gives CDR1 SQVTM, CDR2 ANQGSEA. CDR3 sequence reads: CSVRLMQSGLAGAGELFF. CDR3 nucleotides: TGCAGCGTGAGGCTCATGCAGTCGGGGCTAGCGGGAGCCGGGGAGCTGTTTTTT.

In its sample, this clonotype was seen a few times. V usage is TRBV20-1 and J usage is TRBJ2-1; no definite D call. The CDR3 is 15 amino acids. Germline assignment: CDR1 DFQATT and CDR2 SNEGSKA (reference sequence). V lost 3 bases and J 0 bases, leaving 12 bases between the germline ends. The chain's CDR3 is CSASSSRSSYNEQFF. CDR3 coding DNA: TGCAGTGCTAGTTCTTCCCGGAGCTCCTACAATGAGCAGTTCTTC.

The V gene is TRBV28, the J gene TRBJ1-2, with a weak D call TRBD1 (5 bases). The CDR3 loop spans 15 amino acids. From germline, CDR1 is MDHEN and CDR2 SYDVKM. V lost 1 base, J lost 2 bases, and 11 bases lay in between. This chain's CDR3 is CASSLFATGNYGYTF. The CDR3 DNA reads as TGTGCCAGCAGTTTATTCGCCACAGGAAACTATGGCTACACCTTC.

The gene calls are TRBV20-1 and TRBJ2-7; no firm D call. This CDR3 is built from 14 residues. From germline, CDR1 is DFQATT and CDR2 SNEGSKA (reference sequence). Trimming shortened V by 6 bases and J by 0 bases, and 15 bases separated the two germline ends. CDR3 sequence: CSATEAESSYEQYF. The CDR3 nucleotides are TGCAGTGCCACCGAGGCAGAGAGCTCCTACGAGCAGTACTTC.

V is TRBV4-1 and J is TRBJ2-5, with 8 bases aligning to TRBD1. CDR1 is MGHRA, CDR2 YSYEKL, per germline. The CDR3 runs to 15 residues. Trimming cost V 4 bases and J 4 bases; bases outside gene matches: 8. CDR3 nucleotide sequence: TGCGCCAGCAGCCGCTCGACAGGGGTCGCAGAGACCCAGTACTTC. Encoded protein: CASSRSTGVAETQYF.

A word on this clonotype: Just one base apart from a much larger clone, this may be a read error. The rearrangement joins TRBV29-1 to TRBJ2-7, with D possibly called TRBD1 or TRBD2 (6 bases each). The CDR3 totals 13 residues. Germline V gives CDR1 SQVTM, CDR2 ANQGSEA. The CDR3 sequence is CGGIGTPSYEQYF. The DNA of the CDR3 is TGCGGCGGGATTGGGACACCATCCTACGAGCAGTACTTC.

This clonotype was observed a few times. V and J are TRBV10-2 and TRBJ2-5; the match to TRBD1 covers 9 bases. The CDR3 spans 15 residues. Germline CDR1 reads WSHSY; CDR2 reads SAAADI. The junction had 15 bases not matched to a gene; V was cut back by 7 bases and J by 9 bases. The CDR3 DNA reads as TGCGCCAGCAAAGCACGGGACAGGGTTAGGGAGGCCCAGTACTTC. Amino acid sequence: CASKARDRVREAQYF.

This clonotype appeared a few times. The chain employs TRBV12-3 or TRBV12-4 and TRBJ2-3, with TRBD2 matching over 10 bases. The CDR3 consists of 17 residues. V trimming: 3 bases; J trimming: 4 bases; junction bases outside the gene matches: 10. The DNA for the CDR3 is TGTGCCAGCAGTTTGAAGCGGGAGGGCCGGTGGTCAGATACGCAGTATTTT. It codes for CASSLKREGRWSDTQYF.

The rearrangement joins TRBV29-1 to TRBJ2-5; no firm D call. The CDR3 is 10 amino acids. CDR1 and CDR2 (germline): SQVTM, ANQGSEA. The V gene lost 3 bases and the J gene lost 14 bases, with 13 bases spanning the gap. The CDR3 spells CSVDINEQYF. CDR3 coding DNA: TGCAGCGTTGACATCAATGAGCAATACTTC.

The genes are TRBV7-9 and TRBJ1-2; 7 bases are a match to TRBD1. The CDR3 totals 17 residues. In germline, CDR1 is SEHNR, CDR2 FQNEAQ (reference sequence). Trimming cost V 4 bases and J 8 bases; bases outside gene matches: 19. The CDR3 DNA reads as TGTGCCAGCAGCTCCGGGCGTAAACAGGGGATAGCAGGCGGCTACACCTTC. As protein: CASSSGRKQGIAGGYTF.